Listed below are T cell receptor beta chains from one sample, sequenced in a study of T cell responses to AZD1222 COVID-19 vaccine. Measured with immunoSEQ multiplex PCR; TCRdb has only the in-frame clones, and not every one. The sample includes fewer than 150,000 clones, over 90% seen only once; the top ten take about 0.86%. Sequenced here: peripheral blood, sampled on day 0 of AZD1222 vaccination. These receptors were collected from an adult in good health. Both conserved end residues are part of each CDR3. A D gene is named only where the DNA matches it firmly. Rows give clone size only sometimes, using once, few, many, or a class for an expanded clone.

j_call d_call clone_size v_call cdr3_aa cdr3_nt
TRBJ1-2 TRBD1 . TRBV6-6 CASKGQGLSPYGYTF TGTGCCAGCAAAGGACAGGGCCTTTCTCCCTATGGCTACACCTTC
TRBJ1-2 TRBD1 . TRBV5-1 CASSPAGQGLGYTF TGCGCCAGCAGCCCCGCGGGACAGGGGCTCGGCTACACCTTC
TRBJ1-5 . . TRBV30 CAWSLTGGSQPQHF TGTGCCTGGAGTCTGACAGGAGGGAGTCAGCCCCAGCATTTT
TRBJ2-1 . . TRBV11-2 CASSLGAYNEQFF TGTGCCAGCAGCTTAGGGGCCTACAATGAGCAGTTCTTC
TRBJ2-1 . once TRBV5-6 CASSLVGEQFF TGTGCCAGCAGCTTGGTGGGGGAGCAGTTCTTC
TRBJ2-1 . . TRBV5-1 CASSLTVPHGDEQFF TGCGCCAGCAGCTTGACAGTCCCCCACGGAGATGAGCAGTTCTTC
TRBJ1-2 . . TRBV7-9 CASSSWTAPSGYTF TGTGCCAGCAGCTCCTGGACAGCTCCATCTGGCTACACCTTC
TRBJ1-3 TRBD1 . TRBV18 CASSPPGDRPSGNTIYF TGTGCCAGCTCACCACCGGGGGACAGACCCTCTGGAAACACCATATATTTT
TRBJ1-6 . . TRBV27 CASSSPATTGTLHF TGTGCCAGCAGTTCTCCAGCTACCACGGGAACCCTCCACTTT
TRBJ1-6 . once TRBV3-1/TRBV3-2 CASSPGTPSYNSPLHF TGTGCCAGCAGCCCAGGGACACCGTCCTATAATTCACCCCTCCACTTT
TRBJ1-2 TRBD1 . TRBV2 CASSRRQGTNGYTF TGTGCCAGCAGTCGCCGACAGGGAACTAATGGCTACACCTTC
TRBJ2-6 . . TRBV19 CASSFSRSGANVLTF TGTGCCAGTAGTTTTTCTCGTAGTGGGGCCAACGTCCTGACTTTC
TRBJ1-6 . . TRBV11-3 CASSFSSNSPLHF TGTGCCAGCAGCTTTAGTAGCAATTCACCCCTCCACTTT
TRBJ1-2 TRBD1 . TRBV5-1 CASSLALEGAKTF TGCGCCAGCAGCTTGGCCTTGGAGGGGGCGAAAACCTTC
TRBJ1-5 TRBD1 . TRBV29-1 CSVSGTGDQPQHF TGCAGCGTTTCCGGGACAGGGGATCAGCCCCAGCATTTT
TRBJ1-5 . . TRBV15 CATSRDVRGGQPQHF TGTGCCACCAGCAGAGATGTTAGGGGCGGACAGCCCCAGCATTTT
TRBJ2-7 . . TRBV29-1 CSASPGLEHEQYF TGCAGCGCCTCGCCGGGCCTCGAACACGAGCAGTACTTC
TRBJ1-4 . . TRBV9 CASSEGNLGSGDEKLFF TGTGCCAGCAGCGAGGGGAATCTGGGAAGTGGTGATGAAAAACTGTTTTTT
TRBJ1-1 . . TRBV7-2 CASSLAQAREAFF TGTGCCAGCAGCTTAGCCCAGGCCAGGGAAGCTTTCTTT
TRBJ1-5 . . TRBV7-9 CASSSDSDQPQHF TGTGCCAGCAGCTCTGACAGTGATCAGCCCCAGCATTTT
TRBJ1-1 . . TRBV7-9 CASSLQGFSGLRTEAFF TGTGCCAGCAGCTTACAGGGGTTTTCTGGGTTGAGGACTGAAGCTTTCTTT
TRBJ2-3 . . TRBV9 CASSADSTDTQYF TGTGCCAGCAGCGCGGACAGCACAGATACGCAGTATTTT
TRBJ1-5 TRBD1 . TRBV7-9 CASSSGQGIQPQHF TGTGCCAGCAGCTCGGGACAGGGAATTCAGCCCCAGCATTTT
TRBJ1-2 . . TRBV6-4 CASSVAGRTNYGYTF TGTGCCAGCAGTGTGGCAGGGCGAACTAACTATGGCTACACCTTC
TRBJ1-6 . . TRBV12-3/TRBV12-4 CASSLGRETPLHF TGTGCCAGCAGTTTAGGGAGGGAGACACCCCTCCACTTT
TRBJ1-2 . . TRBV23-1 CASSPQVCGYTLPTARCGYTF TGCGCCAGCAGCCCCCAGGTATGTGGCTACACCTTGCCGACGGCCCGGTGTGGCTACACCTTC